A single sample is the source of the 19 T cell receptor beta chains below, sequenced in a study of cytotoxic CD8 clonotypes in ibrutinib-treated CLL. This table comes from immunoSEQ multiplex PCR, and its TCRdb copy is limited to in-frame clones, with some not included. The repertoire holds over 100,000 clones, with 58% as singletons. The input for sequencing was PBMCs, taken after 24 months of ibrutinib treatment. These receptors were obtained from a human donor with chronic lymphocytic leukemia.

This clone was seen just once. The V call is TRBV10-2, the J call TRBJ1-1; no definite D call. Trimming removed 4 bases from V and 0 bases from J, with 6 bases in between. The CDR3 covers 13 residues. Germline-derived CDR1 and CDR2 are WSHSY and SAAADI. The CDR3 protein is CASSAQMNTEAFF. CDR3 sequence (DNA): TGCGCCAGCAGTGCACAGATGAACACTGAAGCTTTCTTT.

This clone was seen only a few times. The chain has TRBV7-3 and TRBJ2-5; a possible D gene is TRBD1 (6 bases). Germline CDR1 SGHTA, CDR2 FQGTGA. The CDR3 sequence is 15 residues long. Trimming removed 5 bases at V and 3 bases at J, with 16 bases between. The CDR3 is CASSPNGRGEETQYF. The CDR3 nucleotides read TGTGCCAGCAGCCCAAATGGCAGGGGCGAAGAGACCCAGTACTTC.

The J gene is TRBJ2-7, the V gene TRBV29-1; TRBD2 might be the D (6 bases). The CDR3 is 15 residues long. Trimming took 4 bases from V and 2 from J, leaving 18 bases between them. From germline, CDR1 is SQVTM and CDR2 ANQGSEA. CDR3: CSVGGTTNTPYEQYF. CDR3 DNA sequence: TGCAGCGTTGGCGGGACCACCAATACCCCCTACGAGCAGTACTTC.

This chain uses TRBV6-6 with TRBJ2-2; D may be TRBD1 (5 bases). The CDR3 runs to 16 residues. CDR1 and CDR2 (germline): MNHNY, SVGAGI (reference sequence). Trimming removed 4 bases from V and 8 bases from J, with 20 bases in between. CDR3 loop: CASSFRDPQISGELFF. The CDR3 DNA sequence: TGTGCCAGCAGTTTCAGGGATCCCCAAATTTCTGGGGAGCTGTTTTTT.

V is TRBV7-3 and J is TRBJ1-2; D call uncertain. V lost 5 bases and J lost 5, with 12 bases in between. Germline V CDR1 and CDR2: SGHTA, FQGTGA. This CDR3 region has 13 residues. As DNA, the CDR3 is TGTGCCAGCAGCCCCGGGCAGCTTTATGGCTACACCTTC. It encodes CASSPGQLYGYTF. Drawing the rest from reference TRBV7-3 and TRBJ1-2, the complete variable domain is GAGVSQTPSNKVTEKGKYVELRCDPISGHTALYWYRQSLGQGPEFLIYFQGTGAADDSGLPNDRFFAVRPEGSVSTLKIQRTERGDSAVYLCASSPGQLYGYTFGSGTRLTVV.

This clone was counted between two and nine times. The chain combines TRBV5-1 with TRBJ2-3; TRBD1 agrees at 11 bases. This CDR3 has 17 residues. The germline CDR1 and CDR2 sequences are SGHRS and YFSETQ. V shed 2 bases and J 0 bases; nucleotides not matched to a gene: 5. The CDR3 here is CASSFGTGGRSTDTQYF. The CDR3 nucleotides are TGCGCCAGCAGCTTCGGGACAGGGGGTCGAAGCACAGATACGCAGTATTTT. Full variable domain (rest looked up from reference TRBV5-1 and TRBJ2-3): KAGVTQTPRYLIKTRGQQVTLSCSPISGHRSVSWYQQTPGQGLQFLFEYFSETQRNKGNFPGRFSGRQFSNSRSEMNVSTLELGDSALYLCASSFGTGGRSTDTQYFGPGTRLTVL.

This clone was observed a handful of times. This chain connects TRBV6-5 to TRBJ1-6; 9 positions agree with TRBD1. The germline V gene encodes CDR1 MNHEY and CDR2 SVGAGI. Trimming took 6 bases from V and 9 from J; bases not matched to a gene: 9. This CDR3 is built from 15 residues. The CDR3 region has the DNA TGTGCCAGCAGCCTAACAGGGGGCGCGGGTTCACCCCTCCACTTT. It translates to CASSLTGGAGSPLHF.

J is TRBJ2-2 and V is TRBV5-1, with 7 bases that match TRBD1. V lost 4 bases and J lost 2; bases outside the gene matches: 5. The length of the CDR3 is 15 residues. Germline assignment: CDR1 SGHRS and CDR2 YFSETQ. CDR3 amino acids: CASSDPGGNTGELFF. The CDR3 region has the DNA TGCGCCAGCAGCGACCCAGGGGGAAACACCGGGGAGCTGTTTTTT.

The CDR3 sequence is CASSPDRVLRAVEKLFF. CDR3 nucleotide sequence: TGTGCCAGCAGCCCTGACAGGGTGCTGCGAGCTGTCGAAAAACTGTTTTTT. J is TRBJ1-4 and V is TRBV7-8; 7 bases match TRBD1. In germline, CDR1 is SGHVS, CDR2 FQNEAQ. CDR3 length: 17 amino acids. J was trimmed by 8 bases and V by 5 bases; bases with no gene match: 17.

This clone was counted a few times. V gene TRBV25-1 combines with J gene TRBJ2-5, with TRBD2 as a possible D gene (6 bases). The CDR3 loop spans 13 amino acids. The germline V gene encodes CDR1 MGHDK and CDR2 SYGVNS. The germline V and J ends were trimmed by 6 bases and 5 bases, with 13 bases remaining between them. CDR3 bases: TGTGCCAGCAGATCCGGGGGTCGGGAGACCCAGTACTTC. Translating it yields CASRSGGRETQYF.

This clone was counted between two and nine times. The V and J genes are TRBV4-2 and TRBJ2-1; TRBD2 matches at 9 bases. From germline, CDR1 is LGHNA and CDR2 YNFKEQ. V lost 8 bases to trimming and J lost 8 bases; unmatched junction nucleotides: 7. The CDR3 consists of 13 residues. This CDR3 reads CASRSGGDYEQFF. For the CDR3, the DNA is TGTGCCAGCCGTAGCGGGGGAGATTATGAGCAGTTCTTC.

A single count supports this clone. This chain joins TRBV6-1 and TRBJ1-1; 7 nucleotides match TRBD1. V lost 4 bases and J lost 0; bases outside the gene matches: 5. This CDR3 has 15 amino acids. CDR1 is MNHNS and CDR2 is SASEGT in the germline V gene. CDR3 amino acids: CASSATGLMNTEAFF. The CDR3 DNA is TGTGCCAGCAGTGCGACAGGGCTTATGAACACTGAAGCTTTCTTT.

This sequence joins TRBV6-5 and TRBJ1-2, with D tentatively TRBD1 (5 bases). Trimming removed 1 base from V and 8 bases from J, with 11 bases in between. Germline V gene data show CDR1 as MNHEY and CDR2 as SVGAGI. The CDR3 spans 13 residues. The CDR3 region is CASSYLGVRGYTF. The CDR3 DNA is TGTGCCAGCAGTTACTTAGGGGTACGAGGCTACACCTTC.

CDR3 DNA sequence: TGTGCCAGCAGCGCCGGGACCAATTCACCCCTCCACTTT. This encodes CASSAGTNSPLHF. The J gene is TRBJ1-6, the V gene TRBV9, with TRBD1 as a possible D gene (5 bases). The V gene's germline CDR1 is SGDLS and CDR2 YYNGEE. With 3 bases removed from V and 7 bases from J, the gap between germline ends came to 8 bases. This CDR3 has 13 residues.

The table lists this clone with a few counts. CDR3 amino acids: CASSSKAFAEQYF. In nucleotides, the CDR3 is TGTGCCAGCAGTTCCAAAGCCTTCGCCGAGCAGTACTTC. The chain employs TRBV28 and TRBJ2-7; unclear D gene. Trimming cost V 4 bases and J 6 bases, with 13 bases left between them. In germline, CDR1 is MDHEN, CDR2 SYDVKM. The CDR3 length is 13 residues.

This clone was observed a handful of times. J is TRBJ2-7 and V is TRBV25-1, with a possible D match to TRBD2 (6 bases). Germline lookup yields CDR1 MGHDK and CDR2 SYGVNS. The CDR3 covers 12 residues. Trimming took off 6 bases at V and 5 bases at J, with 11 bases between the two ends. The DNA for the CDR3 is TGTGCCAGCAGCTTCGGGGGTAACGAGCAGTACTTC. It specifies CASSFGGNEQYF.

The rearrangement uses TRBV2 and TRBJ1-6, with 12 bases lining up with TRBD1. V lost 6 bases to trimming and J lost 5 bases; unmatched junction nucleotides: 8. CDR1 and CDR2 from the germline V gene are SNHLY and FYNNEI. This CDR3 has 17 residues. In DNA form, the CDR3 reads TGTGCCAGCAGACCCGGGACAGGGGGCTTGAATAATTCACCCCTCCACTTT. It yields the protein CASRPGTGGLNNSPLHF. The variable domain in full, with the rest retrieved from reference TRBV2 and TRBJ1-6, is EPEVTQTPSHQVTQMGQEVILRCVPISNHLYFYWYRQILGQKVEFLVSFYNNEISEKSEIFDDQFSVERPDGSNFTLKIRSTKLEDSAMYFCASRPGTGGLNNSPLHFGNGTRLTVT.

This clone was seen at least ten times. The chain is built from TRBV12-5 and TRBJ2-6; no clear D gene. CDR1 and CDR2 (germline): LGHNT, FRNRAP. V shed 6 bases and J shed 0 bases, with 3 bases lying between them. This CDR3 comprises 13 residues. CDR3 sequence: CASGASGANVLTF. Here the CDR3 DNA reads TGTGCTAGTGGGGCCTCTGGGGCCAACGTCCTGACTTTC.

This clone appeared a few times. This chain uses TRBV10-3 with TRBJ1-6; TRBD1 aligns across 8 bases. Germline-derived CDR1 and CDR2 are ENHRY and SYGVKD. V gave up 7 bases and J gave up 7 bases; unmatched junction bases: 6. This CDR3 is 14 amino acids long. The CDR3: CAITQDRDNSPLHF. In DNA form, the CDR3 reads TGTGCCATCACCCAGGACAGGGACAATTCACCCCTCCACTTT.